This T cell receptor (beta chain) was observed in a study of blood T cell repertoires in COVID-19. Study background: Samples representing acute and convalescent COVID-19 were sourced from the United States, Italy and Spain. PBMCs, B-cell-depleted T cells, or T cells provided the cDNA or gDNA that made up the material.

In the authors' methods: Using reference gene primer amplification, nucleated cell counts were estimated. TCRdb's copy holds only in-frame clones and misses some; the assay was immunoSEQ multiplex PCR. V and J calls plus clone size are reproduced from that table; the DNA served to infer D and trimming. The sample carries about 22,000 clones, 91% recorded once. This CDR3 comprises 13 residues. Germline assignment: CDR1 LNHNV and CDR2 YYDKDF (reference sequence). The germline V and J ends were trimmed by 4 bases and 1 base, with 7 bases remaining between them. This clonotype was sampled from a woman in her 70s with active COVID-19. What was sequenced was peripheral blood. The chain carries TRBV15 and TRBJ1-2; the D is unclear. The CDR3, as DNA: TGTGCCACCAGCAATGACATTAACTATGGCTACACCTTC. Protein: CATSNDINYGYTF.